The rows below give T cell receptor beta chains drawn from one sample of a study of early T cells in non-severe SARS-CoV-2 infection. TCRdb reprocessed the 5' RACE reads via MiXCR and lists one record per CDR3 protein. The profile shows more than 90,000 distinct CDR3 sequences, about 11% of them singletons. Sequenced: whole blood. Source of these receptors: an adult who was a healthcare worker with PCR-confirmed SARS-CoV-2 infection or an uninfected control (not recorded which). CDR3s include the opening cysteine and the closing phenylalanine or tryptophan. A D gene is named only where the DNA matches it firmly. Clone size is shown for a subset of rows, as once, few, many or a class of expanded clone.

TRBJ1-2,few,TRBV4-1,TRBD1,18,TGCGCCAGCAGCCCCGGAGGGGCCCGGGACAGGGGAATTGTAGGCTACACCTTC,CASSPGGARDRGIVGYTF
TRBJ2-7,many,TRBV7-2,TRBD1,13,TGTGCCAGCACGAGGGACAGGGCCTACGAGCAGTACTTC,CASTRDRAYEQYF
TRBJ2-1,many,TRBV2,-,15,TGTGCCAGCAGTGAACCCACCGCCAAGTACAATGAGCAGTTCTTC,CASSEPTAKYNEQFF
TRBJ2-7,many,TRBV10-3,-,15,TGTGCCATCAGTGTGGGGGGACCAAACTCCTACGAGCAGTACTTC,CAISVGGPNSYEQYF
TRBJ1-5,-,TRBV6-6,-,13,TGTGCCAGCAGTTACGTACGCAATCAGCCCCAGCATTTT,CASSYVRNQPQHF
TRBJ1-1,-,TRBV11-2,TRBD1,14,TGTGCCAGCAGCTGGGGGACAGAGAACACTGAAGCTTTCTTT,CASSWGTENTEAFF
TRBJ1-2,once,TRBV9,TRBD1,16,TGTGCCAGCAGCGTAACGGGACAGCTTGATAAGTATGGCTACACCTTC,CASSVTGQLDKYGYTF
TRBJ2-1,few,TRBV20-1,TRBD2,16,TGCAGTGCTAGAGGGGTGAGCGGGAGCTCCTACAATGAGCAGTTCTTC,CSARGVSGSSYNEQFF
TRBJ2-3,few,TRBV20-1,TRBD1,15,TGCAGTGCTAGAGTGGGACAGCCAGCGACAGATACGCAGTATTTT,CSARVGQPATDTQYF
TRBJ2-7,-,TRBV29-1,TRBD2,12,TGCAGCGCAGCGGGGGTCTCCTACGAGCAGTACTTC,CSAAGVSYEQYF
TRBJ1-1,-,TRBV5-1,-,16,TGCGCCAGCAGCCCACCAGGCGGCAGGGAGAACACTGAAGCTTTCTTT,CASSPPGGRENTEAFF
TRBJ1-1,few,TRBV28,TRBD1,15,TGTGCCAGCAGTCATTCCGGGACAGGGGGCACTGAAGCTTTCTTT,CASSHSGTGGTEAFF
TRBJ1-2,few,TRBV5-1,-,16,TGCGCCAGCAGTCGAACGGGGTCTAGTCGGGATTATGGCTACACCTTC,CASSRTGSSRDYGYTF
TRBJ2-7,few,TRBV7-2,TRBD2,16,TGTGCCAGCAGCTCCCGACTAGCGGGAGGGTCGGACGAGCAGTACTTC,CASSSRLAGGSDEQYF
TRBJ2-1,many,TRBV7-6,TRBD2,17,TGTGCCAGCAGCTTAGAGGGGCCGCGGGAGGTAATGAATGAGCAGTTCTTC,CASSLEGPREVMNEQFF
TRBJ2-7,-,TRBV6-1,TRBD1,13,TGTGCCAGCACCGGGACAGCAGCCTACGAGCAGTACTTC,CASTGTAAYEQYF
TRBJ1-5,many,TRBV2,-,16,TGTGCCAGCACCCGGCAGACTCGTGTAAACAATCAGCCCCAGCATTTT,CASTRQTRVNNQPQHF
TRBJ1-2,-,TRBV25-1,TRBD1,16,TGTGCCAGCAGTGCCCCGGGGACAGGAGCTAACTATGGCTACACCTTC,CASSAPGTGANYGYTF
TRBJ2-1,many,TRBV7-9,-,17,TGTGCCAGCAGTCCCCTCGGGGCGGGACGCTCCTACAATGAGCAGTTCTTC,CASSPLGAGRSYNEQFF
TRBJ1-6,-,TRBV20-1,TRBD1,15,TGCAGTGCTAGAGGCTCGGACAGGGTAAATTCACCCCTCCACTTT,CSARGSDRVNSPLHF
TRBJ1-2,many,TRBV20-1,-,13,TGCAGTGCTAGTGTGCAGGGCGCGGCTGGCTACACCTTC,CSASVQGAAGYTF
TRBJ2-7,many,TRBV30,-,12,TGTGCCTGGAGTCCACTGACGTACGAGCAGTACTTC,CAWSPLTYEQYF
TRBJ2-1,-,TRBV7-2,TRBD1,14,TGTGCCAGCAGCTTCGGACAGGCAAACAATGAGCAGTTCTTC,CASSFGQANNEQFF
TRBJ1-2,few,TRBV20-1,-,16,TGCAGTGCTAGGGGGCTAGGCAGGGGAGCGGGATACGGCTACACCTTC,CSARGLGRGAGYGYTF
TRBJ2-1,many,TRBV7-8,-,13,TGTGCCAGCAGCCAGGACACCTACAATGAGCAGTTCTTC,CASSQDTYNEQFF
TRBJ2-1,many,TRBV2,TRBD2,16,TGTGCCAGCACCTCTCCCGGGGGGGCCGGATACAATGAGCAGTTCTTC,CASTSPGGAGYNEQFF
TRBJ2-1,-,TRBV5-6,-,15,TGTGCCAGCAGCTTGGTGGTAGTGGGAGGCAATGAGCAGTTCTTC,CASSLVVVGGNEQFF
TRBJ1-1,many,TRBV10-3,TRBD1,14,TGTGCCATCAGTGAGGGACAGGCGAACACTGAAGCTTTCTTT,CAISEGQANTEAFF
TRBJ2-1,many,TRBV6-5,TRBD2,14,TGTGCCAGCAGTCTGACTAGCGGAGCAAATGAGCAGTTCTTC,CASSLTSGANEQFF
TRBJ2-7,-,TRBV7-3,-,16,TGTGCCAGCAGCCTCACCCGGGCAGGGCTGAACTACGAGCAGTACTTC,CASSLTRAGLNYEQYF
TRBJ2-3,many,TRBV4-1,-,14,TGCGCCAGCAGCCTGGACTGGAACACAGATACGCAGTATTTT,CASSLDWNTDTQYF
TRBJ2-2,-,TRBV7-9,-,15,TGTGCCAGCAGCTTATGGGCAGCGAACACCGGGGAGCTGTTTTTT,CASSLWAANTGELFF
TRBJ1-4,-,TRBV20-1,-,15,TGCAGTGCTAGAGTCGGGGCCGCCCTTAATGAAAAACTGTTTTTT,CSARVGAALNEKLFF
TRBJ2-7,few,TRBV10-3,-,12,TGTGCCATCAGTGTTGATTCCTACGAGCAGTACTTC,CAISVDSYEQYF
TRBJ2-5,-,TRBV7-3,-,13,TGTGCCAGCAGCTTAAGTGCGGAGGAGACCCAGTACTTC,CASSLSAEETQYF
TRBJ2-3,many,TRBV9,TRBD2,17,TGTGCCAGCAGCCCCATTGGGCTAGCGGGGATAACAGATACGCAGTATTTT,CASSPIGLAGITDTQYF
TRBJ2-7,few,TRBV18,-,16,TGTGCCAGCTCACCGAATTGGGGAGGAGACTCCTACGAGCAGTACTTC,CASSPNWGGDSYEQYF
TRBJ2-1,-,TRBV27,-,15,TGTGCCAGCAGTCCGGGGGAGAGGGTGGGCAATGAGCAGTTCTTC,CASSPGERVGNEQFF
TRBJ1-1,few,TRBV2,TRBD1,15,TGTGCCAGCTCCCGGACAGGGGGTGATTGGACTGAAGCTTTCTTT,CASSRTGGDWTEAFF
TRBJ2-5,-,TRBV20-1,TRBD1,12,TGCAGTGCCGTCGGGGACAGTAGGACCCAGTACTTC,CSAVGDSRTQYF
TRBJ2-6,few,TRBV19,-,17,TGTGCCAGTAGTATTGTGGGCTTAGGCTCTGGGGCCAACGTCCTGACTTTC,CASSIVGLGSGANVLTF
TRBJ1-5,-,TRBV7-2,-,17,TGTGCCAGCAGCTTAGCACCTGGTGGTCTATCGGGCCAGCCCCAGCATTTT,CASSLAPGGLSGQPQHF
TRBJ2-5,-,TRBV29-1,TRBD1,13,TGCAGCGTTGGGGACAGGGTGGGGGAGACCCAGTACTTC,CSVGDRVGETQYF
TRBJ1-2,many,TRBV3-1,TRBD1,14,TGTGCCAGCAGCCAAAGGACAGGGCTGGATGGCTACACCTTC,CASSQRTGLDGYTF
TRBJ2-3,many,TRBV13,TRBD2,19,TGTGCCAGCAGCACGCCCGGGACTAGCGGGGGGTTAAGCACAGATACGCAGTATTTT,CASSTPGTSGGLSTDTQYF
TRBJ1-4,-,TRBV7-8,-,16,TGTGCCAGCAGACAAGAACACCTTGCAACTAATGAAAAACTGTTTTTT,CASRQEHLATNEKLFF
TRBJ1-2,many,TRBV4-1,TRBD1,17,TGCGCCAGCAGCCGGAGGGACAGGGGGGACTCTAACTATGGCTACACCTTC,CASSRRDRGDSNYGYTF
TRBJ1-6,-,TRBV28,-,12,TGTGCCAGCAGCTCCCATAAGACACCCCTCCACTTT,CASSSHKTPLHF
TRBJ2-3,few,TRBV6-6,TRBD2,16,TGTGCCAGCCAAAAGGTACCAGCGGGGGGCACAGATACGCAGTATTTT,CASQKVPAGGTDTQYF